Below, one T cell receptor beta chain is given with its context. Original data processing: Estimated nucleated cell counts came from reference gene primer amplification. Sequencing was performed with immunoSEQ multiplex PCR; in TCRdb, only in-frame clones are kept and a portion is missing. The DNA was the basis for D and trimming; V, J and clone size are from that table. This sample has 250,000 or so clones, with approximately 90% found just once. This entry comes from a study of blood T cell repertoires in COVID-19. Across the study: Nucleic acid was either cDNA or gDNA, and it came from T cells, B-cell-depleted T cells, or PBMCs.

CDR3 size: 15 residues. CDR1 and CDR2 (germline): LNHDA, SQIVND (reference sequence). Trimming took 1 base from V and 6 from J; bases not matched to a gene: 5. Sequencing was done on a sample of PBMCs or T cells enriched from blood (not recorded which). The chain employs TRBV19 and TRBJ2-3, with 9 bases fitting TRBD1. The sequence was collected from a man aged 40-55 years who had been exposed to COVID-19. CDR3 nucleotide sequence: TGTGCCAGTAGTATAGTCGGGACAGGGTACGATACGCAGTATTTT. Its translation: CASSIVGTGYDTQYF.